The 14 T cell receptor beta chains reported below all come from one sample, sequenced in a study of cytomegalovirus exposure and HLA in healthy donors. The study ran its PCR with 60 Vbeta and 13 Jbeta primers. Produced via immunoSEQ multiplex PCR; TCRdb's table is partial and in-frame only. The data hold about 180,000 clones, with over 80% observed a single time. The sequencing input was PBMCs. The receptors come from a girl aged 10 to 17 in good health and CMV-seropositive.

This chain joins TRBV13 and TRBJ2-1; TRBD2 matches 14 bases. The V segment lost 5 bases and the J segment 8 bases; nucleotides outside the gene matches: 11. Germline V CDR1 and CDR2: PRHDT, FYEKMQ (reference sequence). This CDR3 has 17 residues. CDR3 sequence: CASSPGTSGSLSHEQFF. The CDR3 bases are TGTGCCAGCAGCCCCGGGACTAGCGGGAGCTTATCCCATGAGCAGTTCTTC.

This sequence joins TRBV2 and TRBJ2-2, with D possibly matching TRBD2 (6 bases). Between the trimmed V and J ends, which lost 2 bases and 0 bases, there was a span of 13 bases. This CDR3 region has 17 residues. From germline, CDR1 is SNHLY and CDR2 FYNNEI. As DNA, the CDR3 is TGTGCCAGCAGTGAAAGATGGTGGGAGGCGAACACCGGGGAGCTGTTTTTT. It translates to CASSERWWEANTGELFF.

This chain links TRBV28 with TRBJ2-2; D unresolved. V was pared by 2 bases and J by 6 bases, with 4 bases between. The CDR3 loop spans 12 amino acids. CDR1 and CDR2 from the germline V gene are MDHEN and SYDVKM. This CDR3 reads CASSLGAGELFF. In DNA form, the CDR3 reads TGTGCCAGCAGTTTAGGAGCCGGGGAGCTGTTTTTT.

This chain connects TRBV2 to TRBJ2-5; D is possibly TRBD2 (6 bases). The CDR3 consists of 14 residues. CDR1 and CDR2 (germline): SNHLY, FYNNEI. V dropped 2 bases and J dropped 7 bases, with 14 bases sitting between them. CDR3 region: CASSEMLVGGTQYF. The DNA of the CDR3 is TGTGCCAGCAGTGAAATGCTAGTGGGGGGGACCCAGTACTTC.

V is TRBV5-4 and J is TRBJ2-7; D perhaps matches TRBD2 (6 bases). Trimming left V 2 bases short and J 5 bases short, with 8 bases between. The CDR3 covers 12 residues. Germline lookup yields CDR1 SGHNT and CDR2 YYREEE (reference sequence). The CDR3 coding sequence is TGTGCCAGCAGCTTCGGGGGAAACGAGCAGTACTTC. Protein sequence: CASSFGGNEQYF.

In the case of this clone: Without the conserved terminal phenylalanine or tryptophan, this CDR3 likely stems from a read error. This chain uses TRBV28 with TRBJ1-2; 7 bases align to TRBD1. V lost 4 bases and J lost 5; bases outside the gene matches: 7. CDR1 is MDHEN and CDR2 is SYDVKM in the germline V gene. This CDR3 comprises 14 residues. The CDR3 DNA is TGTGCCAGCAGTTCTGACAGGGTGAGGTATGGCTACACCCTC. It is translated as CASSSDRVRYGYTL.

The V gene is TRBV30, the J gene TRBJ2-7; tentative D call: TRBD2 (5 bases). The germline gives CDR1 GTSNPN, CDR2 SVGIG (reference sequence). The V end was cut by 3 bases, the J end by 0 bases, with 12 bases between. This CDR3 contains 14 residues. CDR3 bases: TGTGCCTGGAGCCCCGGGATCAGCTCCTACGAGCAGTACTTC. It is translated as CAWSPGISSYEQYF.

The chain has TRBV7-9 and TRBJ1-4; D remains ambiguous. The CDR3 is 14 amino acids. CDR1 and CDR2 from the germline V gene are SEHNR and FQNEAQ (reference sequence). The V and J ends lost 4 bases and 7 bases respectively, with 13 bases between them. CDR3 sequence (DNA): TGTGCCAGCAGCTCCGGCCTTGGGAGTGAAAAACTGTTTTTT. Protein: CASSSGLGSEKLFF. Full variable domain (missing parts from reference TRBV7-9 and TRBJ1-4): DTGVSQNPRHKITKRGQNVTFRCDPISEHNRLYWYRQTLGQGPEFLTYFQNEAQLEKSRLLSDRFSAERPKGSFSTLEIQRTEQGDSAMYLCASSSGLGSEKLFFGSGTQLSVL.

The chain is built from TRBV19 and TRBJ2-2, with 8 bases that match TRBD2. Germline lookup yields CDR1 LNHDA and CDR2 SQIVND (reference sequence). The CDR3 is 16 amino acids. After removal of 3 bases from V and 4 bases from J, the junction contained 7 bases not matched to a gene. The CDR3 nucleotides are TGTGCCAGTAGTATCTCAGCGGGAGCATTCACCGGGGAGCTGTTTTTT. Protein product: CASSISAGAFTGELFF.

This clone was seen more than once but under ten times. The rearrangement uses TRBV15 and TRBJ2-7; the D gene is possibly TRBD2 (6 bases). V was trimmed by 1 base and J by 7 bases, leaving 8 bases between them. In germline, CDR1 is LNHNV, CDR2 YYDKDF (reference sequence). The CDR3 consists of 12 residues. The CDR3 bases are TGTGCCACCAGCAGAGTGGCGGGGGAGCAGTACTTC. It specifies CATSRVAGEQYF.

This clone was detected a few times. The chain carries TRBV10-1 and TRBJ1-1, with no clear D. CDR1 is WNHNN and CDR2 is SYGVQD in the germline V gene (reference sequence). Trimming removed 2 bases from V and 4 bases from J, with 8 bases in between. The CDR3 length is 13 residues. The CDR3 region is CASSENPSTEAFF. The CDR3, as DNA: TGCGCCAGCAGTGAGAATCCGAGCACTGAAGCTTTCTTT.

The rearrangement uses TRBV29-1 and TRBJ1-4, with 8 positions matching TRBD1. V dropped 6 bases and J dropped 0; count of bases not matched to a gene: 3. The CDR3 is made up of 14 amino acids. Germline V CDR1 and CDR2: SQVTM, ANQGSEA. The CDR3 DNA sequence: TGCAGCGTGGTACAGGGGGCAACTAATGAAAAACTGTTTTTT. Protein: CSVVQGATNEKLFF. Full variable domain (missing parts from reference TRBV29-1 and TRBJ1-4): SAVISQKPSRDICQRGTSLTIQCQVDSQVTMMFWYRQQPGQSLTLIATANQGSEATYESGFVIDKFPISRPNLTFSTLTVSNMSPEDSSIYLCSVVQGATNEKLFFGSGTQLSVL.

This clone was seen a few times. The chain has TRBV19 and TRBJ1-5, with TRBD1 matching over 7 bases. V shed 6 bases and J 5 bases; nucleotides not matched to a gene: 4. Germline V gene lookup returns CDR1 LNHDA and CDR2 SQIVND (reference sequence). The CDR3 consists of 13 residues. The CDR3 region has the DNA TGTGCCAGTAGCCGAGACAGGGATCAGCCCCAGCATTTT. Amino acid sequence: CASSRDRDQPQHF.

The chain links TRBV2 to TRBJ1-3, with D perhaps TRBD1 (6 bases). Trimming removed 3 bases at V and 0 bases at J, with 12 bases between. This CDR3 comprises 16 residues. Germline-derived CDR1 and CDR2 are SNHLY and FYNNEI. DNA for the CDR3: TGTGCCAGCAGTGAGATACAGGGCAACTCTGGAAACACCATATATTTT. It translates to CASSEIQGNSGNTIYF.